A selection of T cell receptor beta chains follows, all from one sample in a study of CD8+ T cells in alopecia areata. Generated by immunoSEQ multiplex PCR, the TCRdb table keeps only in-frame clones and is missing some. The table lists 180,000 or so clones, about 63% of them singletons, with about 1.5% in the top ten. The specimen was CD4+ T cells sorted from blood, collected at week 0. The source of these receptors is a human donor with alopecia areata. Each CDR3 is given with its conserved first and last residue. The D gene is left open where the match is weak. A clone size is listed for some rows: how often the clone was seen (once, few, many), or a class if it is expanded.

.	.	TRBV6-4	TRBJ2-2	TGTGCCAGCAGTGGACAGGGAGGGACCGGGGAGCTGTTTTTT	CASSGQGGTGELFF
TRBD1	many	TRBV7-8	TRBJ1-1	TGTGCCAGCAGCTTACCCACAGGGGGATCGAACACTGAAGCTTTCTTT	CASSLPTGGSNTEAFF
TRBD1	few	TRBV7-9	TRBJ2-2	TGTGCCAGCAGCTCCGAAGCGACAGGGTCTACCAGGGAGCTGTTTTTT	CASSSEATGSTRELFF
.	.	TRBV29-1	TRBJ1-1	TGCAGCGTATATCGACGGAACACTGAAGCTTTCTTT	CSVYRRNTEAFF
TRBD1	.	TRBV30	TRBJ1-6	TGTGCCTGGGGGACAGGGGTGGGTTCACCCCTCCACTTT	CAWGTGVGSPLHF
.	.	TRBV7-2	TRBJ2-2	TGTGCCAGCAGCTTATCTGCCGGGGAGCTGTTTTTT	CASSLSAGELFF
TRBD2	.	TRBV6-6	TRBJ2-1	TGTGCCAGCAGCCGCGGACTAGCGGGAGGCAATGAGCAGTTCTTC	CASSRGLAGGNEQFF
TRBD1	.	TRBV29-1	TRBJ1-2	TGCAGCGTTGGGAGTGAGGGGGCCAACTATGGCTACACCTTC	CSVGSEGANYGYTF
.	.	TRBV29-1	TRBJ2-7	TGCAGCGTTCGTCCCAGGGTCCACTCCTACGAGCAGTACTTC	CSVRPRVHSYEQYF
.	.	TRBV6-5	TRBJ1-5	TGTGCCAGCAGTTACTCGGCAGGGGAGAATCAGCCCCAGCATTTT	CASSYSAGENQPQHF
TRBD1	.	TRBV29-1	TRBJ1-2	TGCAGCGTCACCGGGACAGGGACATATGGCTACACCTTC	CSVTGTGTYGYTF
.	few	TRBV4-1	TRBJ1-2	TGCGCCAGCAGCCAAGCACAGGCCCGATATGGCTACACCTTC	CASSQAQARYGYTF
TRBD1	.	TRBV29-1	TRBJ2-7	TGCAGCGTATCGGACAGGGGTAGAGAGCAGTACTTC	CSVSDRGREQYF
.	few	TRBV7-2	TRBJ2-1	TGTGCCAGCAGCAAACTACCTCGGACAGTCGTCTCCTACAATGAGCAGTTCTTC	CASSKLPRTVVSYNEQFF
TRBD2	.	TRBV7-2	TRBJ2-1	TGTGCCAGCAGCTTATTGCGGGGGGTATACAATGAGCAGTTCTTC	CASSLLRGVYNEQFF
.	few	TRBV14	TRBJ1-6	TGTGCCAGCAGCTGGGACCGCTTCAATTCACCCCTCCACTTT	CASSWDRFNSPLHF
.	.	TRBV7-2	TRBJ1-5	TGTGCCAGCAGCTTGGACAGTTCGGATCAGCCCCAGCATTTT	CASSLDSSDQPQHF
TRBD2	.	TRBV13	TRBJ2-4	TGTGCCAGCAGCCAGGGGACTAGCGGGGCCCTAAACATTCAGTACTTC	CASSQGTSGALNIQYF
TRBD1	.	TRBV19	TRBJ1-2	TGTGCCAGTAGTACCGTCTTAGGGACAGGAGGCATCTATGGCTACACCTTC	CASSTVLGTGGIYGYTF
.	.	TRBV15	TRBJ2-1	TGTGCCACCAGCAGACCCATCAGTAGGGGCCCCTACAATGAGCAGTTCTTC	CATSRPISRGPYNEQFF
.	.	TRBV6-6	TRBJ2-3	.	CASSSSTGGGADTQYF
TRBD1	.	TRBV29-1	TRBJ1-1	TGCAGCGTGGGGGACAGAGAAGCTTTCTTT	CSVGDREAFF
.	.	TRBV7-8	TRBJ1-1	TGTGCCAGCAGCTCCTTCTCCAGGGACTCCACTGAAGCTTTCTTT	CASSSFSRDSTEAFF